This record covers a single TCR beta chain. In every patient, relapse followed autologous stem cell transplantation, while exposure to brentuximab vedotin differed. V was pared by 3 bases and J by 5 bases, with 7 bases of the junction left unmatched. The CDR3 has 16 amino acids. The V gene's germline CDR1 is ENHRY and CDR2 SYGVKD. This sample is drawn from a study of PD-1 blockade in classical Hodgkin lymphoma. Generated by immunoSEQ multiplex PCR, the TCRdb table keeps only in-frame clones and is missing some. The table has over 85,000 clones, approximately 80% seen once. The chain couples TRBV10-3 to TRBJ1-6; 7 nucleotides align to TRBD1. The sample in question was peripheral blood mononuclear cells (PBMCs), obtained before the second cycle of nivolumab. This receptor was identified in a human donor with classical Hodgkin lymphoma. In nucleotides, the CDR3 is TGTGCCATCAGTGACACGTCGGGACAGCATAATTCACCCCTCCACTTT. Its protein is CAISDTSGQHNSPLHF.